The subject of this entry is one T cell receptor beta chain. This entry is derived from a study of blood T cells in healthy people across ages. J gave up 0 bases and V 7 bases, and 9 bases lay outside the gene matches. This CDR3 comprises 15 residues. Germline values: CDR1 MDHEN, CDR2 SYDVKM. The authors ran a second PCR of about 6 to 12 cycles using a sample-barcoded 5' primer and a J-beta primer mix. TCRdb re-analysed the 5' RACE reads in MiXCR, keeping a single row per CDR3 protein. The sample shows almost 1 million distinct CDR3 sequences, roughly half of them seen only once. The sequenced sample consisted of blood. The receptor's source is a woman aged 60-70 years in good health. The rearrangement joins TRBV28 to TRBJ2-7, with 7 bases aligning to TRBD2. The CDR3 is CASTPGLFTSYEQYF. CDR3 nucleotides: TGTGCCAGCACCCCGGGACTATTTACCTCCTACGAGCAGTACTTC.